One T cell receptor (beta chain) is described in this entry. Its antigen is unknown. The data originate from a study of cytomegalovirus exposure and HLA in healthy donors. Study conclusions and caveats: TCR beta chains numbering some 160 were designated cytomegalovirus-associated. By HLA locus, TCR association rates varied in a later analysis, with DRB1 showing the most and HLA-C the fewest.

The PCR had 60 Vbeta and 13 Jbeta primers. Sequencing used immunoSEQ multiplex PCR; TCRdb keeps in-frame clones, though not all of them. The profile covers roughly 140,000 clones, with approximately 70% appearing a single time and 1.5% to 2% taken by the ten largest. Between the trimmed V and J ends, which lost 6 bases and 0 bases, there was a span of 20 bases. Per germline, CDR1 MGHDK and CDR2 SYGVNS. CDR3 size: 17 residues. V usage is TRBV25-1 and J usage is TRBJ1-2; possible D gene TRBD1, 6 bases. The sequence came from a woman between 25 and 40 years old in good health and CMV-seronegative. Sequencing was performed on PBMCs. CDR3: CASSQTGDHLSNYGYTF. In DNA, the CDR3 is TGTGCCAGCAGCCAGACAGGAGACCATCTATCTAACTATGGCTACACCTTC.